The TCR beta chain under discussion was sequenced for a study of blood T cells in healthy people across ages. The study isolated at least 7 million PBMCs from each sample. Regarding the study as a whole: The study found TCR beta diversity correlated strongly with naive T cell percentage.

Turning to this clonotype: Its antigen is not known.

Together with a sample-barcoded 5' primer, a J-beta primer mix was included in a second PCR lasting about 6 to 11 cycles. A template-switch adaptor with 12 random nucleotides tagged each cDNA molecule. One entry per CDR3 protein results from TCRdb running MiXCR on the 5' RACE reads. The sample includes about 2 million distinct CDR3 sequences, just under 50% seen only once; the top ten take approximately 2%. Specimen: blood. The source is a middle-aged woman in good health.

CDR3 sequence: CASSLGADAYHNEQFF. The CDR3 nucleotides are TGTGCCAGCAGCTTAGGGGCGGACGCGTACCACAATGAGCAGTTCTTC. This chain uses TRBV7-6 with TRBJ2-1; unclear D gene. The germline gives CDR1 SGHVS, CDR2 FNYEAQ. The CDR3 is 16 residues long. V lost 1 base and J 5 bases, leaving 15 bases between the germline ends.